Presented here are 18 T cell receptor beta chains from one specimen sequenced in a study of beta chain features in type 1 diabetes. Study conclusions and caveats: Moderate yet significant TCRB CDR3 shortening was seen in Type 1 diabetes patients in all four CD4+ subsets.

These receptors have no known antigen. The entirety of the isolated RNA underwent reverse transcription, so expressed TCRB transcripts were sequenced. Method: immunoSEQ multiplex PCR; TCRdb's copy keeps in-frame clones and lacks some. The sample shows about 270,000 clones, around an eighth of them seen only once. The sequenced sample was naive CD4+ T cells from blood. These TCRs come from a man younger than 40 with type 1 diabetes.

The chain joins TRBV18 to TRBJ1-2, with 8 bases fitting TRBD1. CDR1 KGHSH and CDR2 LQKENI come from the germline V gene. This CDR3 has 13 residues. The J segment lost 8 bases and the V segment lost 3 bases, leaving 5 bases of the junction unmatched. The CDR3 sequence: CASSPGQVNGYTF. In DNA, the CDR3 is TGTGCCAGCTCACCGGGACAGGTGAACGGCTACACCTTC. Combining the CDR3 with reference TRBV18 and TRBJ1-2 gives the whole variable domain NAGVMQNPRHLVRRRGQEARLRCSPMKGHSHVYWYRQLPEEGLKFMVYLQKENIIDESGMPKERFSAEFPKEGPSILRIQQVVRGDSAAYFCASSPGQVNGYTFGSGTRLTVV.

The rearrangement uses TRBV28 and TRBJ1-2, with D uncertain. V was shortened by 4 bases and J by 4 bases, with 10 bases between the two germline ends. Germline CDR1 is MDHEN and CDR2 is SYDVKM. This CDR3 contains 13 residues. The CDR3: CASSSATAYGYTF. The CDR3 DNA follows: TGTGCCAGCAGTTCCGCTACAGCCTATGGCTACACCTTC.

This chain connects TRBV13 to TRBJ2-1; 7 bases are a match to TRBD1. The germline gives CDR1 PRHDT, CDR2 FYEKMQ (reference sequence). Unmatched junction bases numbered 6, after V lost 4 bases and J lost 9 bases. The CDR3 totals 13 residues. The CDR3 coding sequence is TGTGCCAGCAGCTCCTCCTACAGGGGTGAGCAGTTCTTC. Translating it yields CASSSSYRGEQFF.

The gene calls are TRBV2 and TRBJ1-5; D not certain. The CDR3 totals 14 residues. Germline loops: CDR1 SNHLY, CDR2 FYNNEI. V lost 5 bases to trimming and J lost 1 base, with 9 bases between them. CDR3 region: CASSWSLSNQPQHF. The CDR3 DNA follows: TGTGCCAGCAGTTGGAGCTTGAGCAATCAGCCCCAGCATTTT.

The sample holds a few counts of this clone. The rearrangement links TRBV2 to TRBJ1-2; perhaps TRBD1 as D (6 bases). Per germline, CDR1 SNHLY and CDR2 FYNNEI. V lost 7 bases, J lost 7 bases, and 13 bases lay in between. CDR3 length: 12 residues. This chain's CDR3 is CASKNRDGGYTF. CDR3 coding DNA: TGTGCCAGCAAAAACAGGGATGGTGGCTACACCTTC.

This sequence joins TRBV4-3 and TRBJ2-1; 9 bases are shared with TRBD1. This CDR3 is built from 16 residues. The ends lost 0 bases at V and 6 bases at J; junction bases unmatched: 6. CDR1 and CDR2 from the germline V gene are LGHNA and YSLEER. The CDR3 sequence is CASSQDGDRDFNEQFF. In nucleotides, the CDR3 is TGCGCCAGCAGCCAAGATGGGGACAGGGACTTCAATGAGCAGTTCTTC.

Here the CDR3 reads CASSGGSVFSYNEQFF. The CDR3 nucleotides read TGTGCCAGCAGTGGAGGATCGGTCTTCTCCTACAATGAGCAGTTCTTC. V gene TRBV28 combines with J gene TRBJ2-1, with a tentative D call TRBD2 (5 bases). Deletions cut 5 bases from V and 0 bases from J, with 14 bases between. Germline lookup yields CDR1 MDHEN and CDR2 SYDVKM. The CDR3 runs 16 residues.

There are a few counts of this clone. The chain combines TRBV18 with TRBJ2-7, with no clear D. The CDR3 runs 13 residues. The germline V gene encodes CDR1 KGHSH and CDR2 LQKENI. The V and J ends lost 4 bases and 1 base respectively, with 8 bases between them. CDR3 coding DNA: TGTGCCAGCTCACACTCCTTTTCCTACGAGCAGTACTTC. Translation: CASSHSFSYEQYF.

This clone showed up just a few times. The chain links TRBV28 to TRBJ1-1; D is unclear. Germline lookup yields CDR1 MDHEN and CDR2 SYDVKM. Trimming pared 2 bases from V and 1 base from J, leaving 5 bases between. The CDR3 length is 13 residues. The CDR3 is CASSLAQNTEAFF. The DNA for the CDR3 is TGTGCCAGCAGTTTAGCACAGAACACTGAAGCTTTCTTT.

In its sample, this clone was seen a few times. This chain uses TRBV29-1 with TRBJ2-7; a possible D gene is TRBD1 (6 bases). In germline, CDR1 is SQVTM, CDR2 ANQGSEA. The CDR3 has 12 residues. Trimming left V 5 bases short and J 3 bases short, with 11 bases between. The CDR3 bases are TGCAGCGTTTCGGACAGAAACTACGAGCAGTACTTC. Protein: CSVSDRNYEQYF.

This clone appeared a few times. The J gene is TRBJ2-7, the V gene TRBV6-5, with D perhaps matching TRBD1 (6 bases). V was pared by 4 bases and J by 4 bases, with 11 bases between. CDR1 and CDR2 (germline): MNHEY, SVGAGI. The CDR3 sequence is 13 residues long. This CDR3 reads CASSFGQTYEQYF. The DNA for the CDR3 is TGTGCCAGCAGTTTTGGACAGACTTACGAGCAGTACTTC.

This chain uses TRBV19 with TRBJ2-7, with TRBD1 identical over 8 bases. CDR1 and CDR2 (germline): LNHDA, SQIVND (reference sequence). V lost 4 bases, J lost 3 bases, and 5 bases stayed unmatched. The CDR3 has 14 residues. The CDR3 DNA sequence: TGTGCCAGTAGTAATATGGGACAGGTCTACGAGCAGTACTTC. Encoded protein: CASSNMGQVYEQYF.

The CDR3 DNA is TGTGCCAGCTCACCACGCGACAGCCCCAACGAGCAGTACTTC. It is translated as CASSPRDSPNEQYF. The chain combines TRBV18 with TRBJ2-7, with a tentative D call TRBD1 (5 bases). The CDR3 extends over 14 amino acids. Trimming removed 1 base at V and 5 bases at J, with 12 bases between. In germline, CDR1 is KGHSH, CDR2 LQKENI.

The chain uses TRBV5-1 and TRBJ2-3; 7 bases agree with TRBD2. CDR1 and CDR2 from the germline V gene are SGHRS and YFSETQ. The junction had 4 bases not matched to a gene; V was cut back by 2 bases and J by 1 base. CDR3 length: 15 residues. The CDR3 bases are TGCGCCAGCAGCTTTTCTCTAGCGGGCACAGATACGCAGTATTTT. This encodes CASSFSLAGTDTQYF. Full variable domain (outside the CDR3, taken from reference TRBV5-1 and TRBJ2-3): KAGVTQTPRYLIKTRGQQVTLSCSPISGHRSVSWYQQTPGQGLQFLFEYFSETQRNKGNFPGRFSGRQFSNSRSEMNVSTLELGDSALYLCASSFSLAGTDTQYFGPGTRLTVL.

This clone occurred a few times. This chain joins TRBV5-6 and TRBJ1-1, with D maybe TRBD1 (6 bases). V gave up 2 bases and J gave up 2 bases, with 10 bases separating them. Looked up from germline, CDR1 is SGHDT and CDR2 is YYEEEE. CDR3 length: 14 residues. CDR3 coding DNA: TGTGCCAGCAGCTTTTCAGGGGCAAACACTGAAGCTTTCTTT. Its translation is CASSFSGANTEAFF.

The CDR3 sequence: CASSSWAQDTQYF. CDR3 DNA sequence: TGTGCCAGCAGCTCATGGGCCCAAGATACGCAGTATTTT. The chain couples TRBV11-3 to TRBJ2-3; D ambiguous. CDR1 is SGHNT and CDR2 is YENEEA in the germline V gene. V lost 4 bases and J 5 bases, leaving 10 bases between the germline ends. CDR3 size: 13 residues.

The chain carries TRBV2 and TRBJ2-5, with TRBD2 matching 7 bases. The CDR3 is made up of 15 amino acids. Trimming at V came to 7 bases and at J to 5 bases, leaving 13 bases not matched to a gene. Looked up from germline, CDR1 is SNHLY and CDR2 is FYNNEI. CDR3 in DNA: TGTGCCAGCACCTCCGGCGGGAGCGGCCCCGAGACCCAGTACTTC. Its protein is CASTSGGSGPETQYF.

The chain has TRBV7-3 and TRBJ2-5; TRBD1 might be the D (6 bases). This CDR3 is built from 16 residues. CDR1 is SGHTA, CDR2 FQGTGA, per germline. The V end lost 0 bases, the J end lost 3 bases, and 14 bases lay between the germline ends. CDR3: CASSLTGQHRKETQYF. CDR3 DNA: TGTGCCAGCAGCTTAACAGGACAGCATAGGAAAGAGACCCAGTACTTC.